Listed here are 18 T cell receptor beta chains from one sample, sequenced in a study of CD8+ T cells in alopecia areata. RNA extraction and reverse transcription yielded cDNA as sequencing template. Assay used: immunoSEQ multiplex PCR; TCRdb lists only in-frame clones, some missing. Of roughly 130,000 clones in the sample, roughly 58% were seen once. Source: CD4+ T cells sorted from blood, taken at week 0. The receptors originated from a human donor with alopecia areata.

The V gene is TRBV23-1, the J gene TRBJ2-2; D uncertain. TRBV23-1 falls under the ORF class, with uncertain function. V shed 0 bases and J shed 0 bases, with 11 bases lying between them. This CDR3 has 17 residues. The CDR3 DNA is TGCGCCAGCAGTCAATCGAAGGATCCTACGAACACCGGGGAGCTGTTTTTT. Amino acids: CASSQSKDPTNTGELFF.

The rearrangement joins TRBV5-4 to TRBJ2-3; 10 nucleotides line up with TRBD2. V trimming: 2 bases; J trimming: 4 bases; junction bases outside the gene matches: 1. CDR1 and CDR2 (germline): SGHNT, YYREEE (reference sequence). The length of the CDR3 is 14 residues. The chain's CDR3 is CASSLSGGADTQYF. DNA of the CDR3: TGTGCCAGCAGCTTAAGCGGGGGGGCAGATACGCAGTATTTT. Full variable domain (rest looked up from reference TRBV5-4 and TRBJ2-3): ETGVTQSPTHLIKTRGQQVTLRCSSQSGHNTVSWYQQALGQGPQFIFQYYREEENGRGNFPPRFSGLQFPNYSSELNVNALELDDSALYLCASSLSGGADTQYFGPGTRLTVL.

The genes are TRBV5-1 and TRBJ2-5; D unresolved. The CDR3 sequence is 16 residues long. Trimming pared 0 bases from V and 4 bases from J, leaving 16 bases between. Germline V CDR1 and CDR2: SGHRS, YFSETQ. CDR3 bases: TGCGCCAGCAGCTTGGCCGTCGGCGCCCACACAGAGACCCAGTACTTC. Encoded protein: CASSLAVGAHTETQYF. Complete variable domain (other parts from reference TRBV5-1 and TRBJ2-5): KAGVTQTPRYLIKTRGQQVTLSCSPISGHRSVSWYQQTPGQGLQFLFEYFSETQRNKGNFPGRFSGRQFSNSRSEMNVSTLELGDSALYLCASSLAVGAHTETQYFGPGTRLLVL.

This clone was observed a few times. The V call is TRBV28, the J call TRBJ1-2; D not certain. Germline-derived CDR1 and CDR2 are MDHEN and SYDVKM. The CDR3 length is 12 residues. V shed 6 bases and J shed 7 bases, with 12 bases lying between them. CDR3 sequence reads: CASSPETPGYTF. The CDR3 DNA sequence: TGTGCCAGCAGCCCCGAAACTCCTGGCTACACCTTC.

This clone was counted between two and nine times. This chain joins TRBV10-3 and TRBJ2-1, with 7 bases lining up with TRBD2. The CDR3 extends over 15 amino acids. The V gene's germline CDR1 is ENHRY and CDR2 SYGVKD. With V trimmed by 11 bases and J by 6 bases, 16 bases remained unmatched. CDR3 loop: CALAERDGAVNEQFF. CDR3 DNA sequence: TGTGCCTTGGCCGAGCGGGACGGAGCCGTCAATGAGCAGTTCTTC.

The chain joins TRBV28 to TRBJ2-3; no firm D call. From germline, CDR1 is MDHEN and CDR2 SYDVKM. CDR3 length equals 10 residues. Trimming stripped 8 bases from V and 3 bases from J, with 3 bases between. Here the CDR3 reads CASSTDTQYF. The CDR3 DNA follows: TGTGCCAGCTCAACAGATACGCAGTATTTT.

The table lists this clone with a few counts. The V call is TRBV9, the J call TRBJ2-7; no clear D. The germline V and J ends were trimmed by 2 bases and 0 bases, with 9 bases remaining between them. Germline lookup yields CDR1 SGDLS and CDR2 YYNGEE. The CDR3 loop spans 14 amino acids. CDR3 sequence reads: CASSVSFLSYEQYF. Here the CDR3 DNA reads TGTGCCAGCAGCGTTTCGTTCCTCTCCTACGAGCAGTACTTC.

The chain combines TRBV29-1 with TRBJ2-1; 13 bases agree with TRBD2. The CDR3 sequence is 17 residues long. Germline V gene lookup returns CDR1 SQVTM and CDR2 ANQGSEA. The V gene end was trimmed by 7 bases and the J gene end by 3 bases; junction bases not matched to a gene: 12. CDR3 in DNA: TGCAGCGGTACTCGACTAGCGGGGGGAAGTCTCTACAATGAGCAGTTCTTC. Residues: CSGTRLAGGSLYNEQFF.

The rearrangement links TRBV10-3 to TRBJ2-2; TRBD2 matches 14 bases. From germline, CDR1 is ENHRY and CDR2 SYGVKD. The junction had 14 bases not matched to a gene; V was cut back by 6 bases and J by 2 bases. CDR3 length equals 20 residues. CDR3 amino acids: CAIRRGTSGGPDVNTGELFF. The CDR3 bases are TGTGCCATCAGACGGGGGACTAGCGGGGGCCCCGACGTAAACACCGGGGAGCTGTTTTTT.

CDR3 residues: CASSRQGNYNEQFF. CDR3 DNA sequence: TGTGCCAGCAGTCGACAGGGTAACTACAATGAGCAGTTCTTC. The chain uses TRBV6-5 and TRBJ2-1, with 7 bases identical to TRBD1. The J segment lost 3 bases and the V segment lost 5 bases, leaving 4 bases of the junction unmatched. CDR1 and CDR2 from the germline V gene are MNHEY and SVGAGI. This CDR3 spans 14 amino acids.

The V call is TRBV10-3, the J call TRBJ1-2, with TRBD1 matching 7 bases. Germline assignment: CDR1 ENHRY and CDR2 SYGVKD. The CDR3 covers 13 residues. Trimming cost V 3 bases and J 4 bases; bases outside gene matches: 2. CDR3 bases: TGTGCCATCAGTGAAGACAGGGCCTATGGCTACACCTTC. Protein: CAISEDRAYGYTF.

The rearrangement links TRBV7-2 to TRBJ2-5; 12 nucleotides line up with TRBD2. CDR3 length: 17 amino acids. The V segment lost 1 base and the J segment 4 bases; nucleotides outside the gene matches: 7. Looked up from germline, CDR1 is SGHTA and CDR2 is FQGNSA. CDR3 sequence reads: CASSLGASGGVVETQYF. For the CDR3, the DNA is TGTGCCAGCAGCTTAGGGGCTAGCGGGGGGGTAGTAGAGACCCAGTACTTC.

The rearrangement links TRBV23-1 to TRBJ2-3; D is perhaps TRBD2 (6 bases). TRBV23-1 carries the ORF label, with uncertain function. The CDR3 length is 16 residues. The V end was cut by 6 bases, the J end by 2 bases, with 18 bases between. In nucleotides, the CDR3 is TGCGCCAGCAGCATACCACCCGGACTAATCACAGATACGCAGTATTTT. Translated, it gives CASSIPPGLITDTQYF.

This rearrangement joins TRBV18 to TRBJ2-1; D unclear. CDR1 and CDR2 from the germline V gene are KGHSH and LQKENI. With 7 bases removed from V and 0 bases from J, the gap between germline ends came to 13 bases. This CDR3 comprises 15 residues. CDR3 sequence (DNA): TGTGCCAGCTTAGCCAGCATCAGCTCCTACAATGAGCAGTTCTTC. Its translation is CASLASISSYNEQFF. Drawing the rest from reference TRBV18 and TRBJ2-1, the complete variable domain is NAGVMQNPRHLVRRRGQEARLRCSPMKGHSHVYWYRQLPEEGLKFMVYLQKENIIDESGMPKERFSAEFPKEGPSILRIQQVVRGDSAAYFCASLASISSYNEQFFGPGTRLTVL.

This clone turned up a few times. V and J are TRBV29-1 and TRBJ2-1; 9 positions agree with TRBD2. The CDR3 runs 14 residues. V lost 4 bases and J lost 7; bases outside the gene matches: 8. Germline V gives CDR1 SQVTM, CDR2 ANQGSEA. This CDR3 reads CSVGGSGSRNEQFF. CDR3 DNA sequence: TGCAGCGTTGGGGGTAGCGGGAGCAGAAATGAGCAGTTCTTC.

The chain links TRBV5-1 to TRBJ1-1, with D tentatively TRBD1 (5 bases). This CDR3 has 17 amino acids. The germline CDR1 and CDR2 sequences are SGHRS and YFSETQ. Trimming took 4 bases from V and 1 from J, leaving 20 bases between them. DNA for the CDR3: TGCGCCAGCAGCCTGGCGGTGCATTCGGGACCGAACACTGAAGCTTTCTTT. It specifies CASSLAVHSGPNTEAFF.

The chain combines TRBV7-2 with TRBJ2-5, with a tentative D call TRBD1 (6 bases). Per the germline V gene, CDR1 is SGHTA and CDR2 is FQGNSA. Trimming took off 5 bases at V and 4 bases at J, with 17 bases between the two ends. This CDR3 spans 15 amino acids. CDR3 nucleotide sequence: TGTGCCAGCAGCATCGACTGGACAGAGGGAGAGACCCAGTACTTC. Protein: CASSIDWTEGETQYF. The full variable domain, rest sourced from reference TRBV7-2 and TRBJ2-5, is GAGVSQSPSNKVTEKGKDVELRCDPISGHTALYWYRQSLGQGLEFLIYFQGNSAPDKSGLPSDRFSAERTGGSVSTLTIQRTQQEDSAVYLCASSIDWTEGETQYFGPGTRLLVL.

In this sample, this clone turned up once. This chain links TRBV27 with TRBJ1-6; 9 bases are a match to TRBD1. V gave up 10 bases and J gave up 9 bases; unmatched junction bases: 7. CDR3 length: 13 amino acids. Germline assignment: CDR1 MNHEY and CDR2 SMNVEV (reference sequence). The CDR3: CATRTGDFSPLHF. The CDR3 region has the DNA TGTGCCACCCGGACAGGGGATTTTTCACCCCTCCACTTT.